The source of this T cell receptor beta chain is a study of blood T cell repertoires in COVID-19. In the study's own analysis: Amplifying reference gene primers gave estimates of nucleated cell counts. Using immunoSEQ multiplex PCR, the repertoire was profiled, and TCRdb retains in-frame clones only, with some absent. V and J calls and clone size come straight from that table; D and trimming were deduced from the DNA. Of roughly 100,000 clones detected, roughly 80% appear once; the ten largest clones hold 19%. The junction had 5 bases not matched to a gene; V was cut back by 5 bases and J by 5 bases. The CDR3 contains 15 residues. Per the germline V gene, CDR1 is SGHTA and CDR2 is FQGNSA.

This receptor was obtained from a woman in her 70s with acute or convalescent COVID-19. The sequencing sample was made of peripheral blood. The chain employs TRBV7-2 and TRBJ2-2, with 10 bases that match TRBD2. The CDR3 spells CASSQTSGDTGELFF. CDR3 sequence (DNA): TGTGCCAGCAGCCAAACTAGCGGGGATACCGGGGAGCTGTTTTTT.